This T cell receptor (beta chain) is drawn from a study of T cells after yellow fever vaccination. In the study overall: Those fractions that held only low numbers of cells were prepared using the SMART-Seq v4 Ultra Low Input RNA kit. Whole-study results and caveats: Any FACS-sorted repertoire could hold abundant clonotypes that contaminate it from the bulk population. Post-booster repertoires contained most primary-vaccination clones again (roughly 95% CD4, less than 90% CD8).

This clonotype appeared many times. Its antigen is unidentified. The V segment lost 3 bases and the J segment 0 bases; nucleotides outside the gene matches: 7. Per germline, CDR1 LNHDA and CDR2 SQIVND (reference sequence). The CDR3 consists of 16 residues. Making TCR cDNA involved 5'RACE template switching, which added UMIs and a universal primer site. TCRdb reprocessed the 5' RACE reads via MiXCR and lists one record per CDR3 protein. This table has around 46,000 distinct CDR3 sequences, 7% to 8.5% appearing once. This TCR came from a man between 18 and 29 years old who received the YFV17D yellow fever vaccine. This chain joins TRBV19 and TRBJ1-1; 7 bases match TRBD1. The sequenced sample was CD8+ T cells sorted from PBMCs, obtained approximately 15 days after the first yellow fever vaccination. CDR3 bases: TGTGCCAGTAGTATGAGACAGGGCGAATTGAACACTGAAGCTTTCTTT. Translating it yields CASSMRQGELNTEAFF.